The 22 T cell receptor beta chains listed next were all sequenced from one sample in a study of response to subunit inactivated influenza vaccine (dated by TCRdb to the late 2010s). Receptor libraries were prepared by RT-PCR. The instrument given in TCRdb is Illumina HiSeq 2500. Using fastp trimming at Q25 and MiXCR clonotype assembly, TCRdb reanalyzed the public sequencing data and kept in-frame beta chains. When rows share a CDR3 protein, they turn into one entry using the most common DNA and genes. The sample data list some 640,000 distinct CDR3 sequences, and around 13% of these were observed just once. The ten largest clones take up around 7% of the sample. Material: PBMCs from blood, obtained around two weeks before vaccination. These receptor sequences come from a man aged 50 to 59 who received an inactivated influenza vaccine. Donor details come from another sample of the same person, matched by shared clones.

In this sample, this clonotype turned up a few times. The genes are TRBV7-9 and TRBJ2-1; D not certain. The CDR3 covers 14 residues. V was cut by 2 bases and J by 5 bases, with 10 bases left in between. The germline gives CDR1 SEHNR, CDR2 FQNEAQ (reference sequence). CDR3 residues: CASSLNSPDNEQFF. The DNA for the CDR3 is TGTGCCAGCAGCTTAAACTCTCCAGACAATGAGCAGTTCTTC.

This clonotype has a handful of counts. The CDR3 bases are TGCGCCAGCAGCCCCTCCCCGACAGTGAACACTGAAGCTTTCTTT. Residues: CASSPSPTVNTEAFF. The V gene is TRBV4-1, the J gene TRBJ1-1; D is perhaps TRBD1 (5 bases). Germline V gene sequence: CDR1 MGHRA, CDR2 YSYEKL. The V end lost 4 bases, the J end lost 0 bases, and 12 bases lay between the germline ends. The CDR3 length is 15 residues.

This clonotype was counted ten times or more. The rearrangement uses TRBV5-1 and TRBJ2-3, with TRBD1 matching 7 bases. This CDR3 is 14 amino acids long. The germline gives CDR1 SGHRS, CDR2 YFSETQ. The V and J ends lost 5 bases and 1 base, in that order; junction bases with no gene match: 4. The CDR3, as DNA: TGCGCCAGCAGTCGGCAGGGGGGCACAGATACGCAGTATTTT. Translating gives CASSRQGGTDTQYF.

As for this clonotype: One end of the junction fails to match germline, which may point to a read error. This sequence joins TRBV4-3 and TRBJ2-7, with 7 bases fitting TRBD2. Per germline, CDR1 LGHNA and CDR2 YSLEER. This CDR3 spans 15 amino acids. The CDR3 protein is CASSQVWRENYELYF. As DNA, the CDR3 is TGCGCCAGCAGCCAGGTATGGCGGGAGAACTACGAGCTGTACTTC.

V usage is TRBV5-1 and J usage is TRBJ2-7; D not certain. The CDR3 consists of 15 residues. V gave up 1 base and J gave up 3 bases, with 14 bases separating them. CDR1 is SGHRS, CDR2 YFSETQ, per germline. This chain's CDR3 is CASSLMNADYYEQYF. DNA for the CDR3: TGCGCCAGCAGCTTGATGAACGCAGATTACTACGAGCAGTACTTC.

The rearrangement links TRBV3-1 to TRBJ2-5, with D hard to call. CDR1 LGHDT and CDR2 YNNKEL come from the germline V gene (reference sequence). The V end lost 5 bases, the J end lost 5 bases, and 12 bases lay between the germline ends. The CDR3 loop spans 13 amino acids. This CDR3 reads CASSTTYAETQYF. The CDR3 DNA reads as TGTGCCAGCAGCACCACCTATGCCGAGACCCAGTACTTC.

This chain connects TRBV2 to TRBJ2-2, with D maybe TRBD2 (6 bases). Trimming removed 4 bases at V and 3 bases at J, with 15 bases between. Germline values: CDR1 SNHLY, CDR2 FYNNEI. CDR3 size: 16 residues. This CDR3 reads CASSGRGRLDTGELFF. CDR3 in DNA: TGTGCCAGCAGTGGGCGGGGACGTCTGGACACCGGGGAGCTGTTTTTT.

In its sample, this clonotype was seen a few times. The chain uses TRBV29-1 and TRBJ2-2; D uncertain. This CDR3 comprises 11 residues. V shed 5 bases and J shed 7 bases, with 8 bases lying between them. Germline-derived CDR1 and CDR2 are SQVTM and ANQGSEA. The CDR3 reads CSVLFYGELFF. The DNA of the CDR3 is TGCAGCGTTCTGTTCTACGGGGAGCTGTTTTTT.

CDR3 coding DNA: TGCGCCAGCAGCCAAGATCTACTAGCGGGAAGCGAGCAGTACTTC. Its protein product is CASSQDLLAGSEQYF. V and J are TRBV4-3 and TRBJ2-7, with 10 nucleotides matching TRBD2. Germline V gives CDR1 LGHNA, CDR2 YSLEER. Losses at the gene ends were 0 bases for V and 6 bases for J; bases not matched to a gene: 5. The CDR3 is 15 residues long.

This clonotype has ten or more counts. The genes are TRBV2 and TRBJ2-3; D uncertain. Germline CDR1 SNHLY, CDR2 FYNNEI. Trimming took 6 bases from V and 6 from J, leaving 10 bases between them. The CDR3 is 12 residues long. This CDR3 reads CASSQSGDTQYF. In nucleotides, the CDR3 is TGTGCCAGCAGCCAGTCCGGCGATACGCAGTATTTT.

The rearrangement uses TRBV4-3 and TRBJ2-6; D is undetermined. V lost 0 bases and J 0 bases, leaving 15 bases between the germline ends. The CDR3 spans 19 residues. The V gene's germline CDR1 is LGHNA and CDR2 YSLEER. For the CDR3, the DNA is TGCGCCAGCAGCCAAGATCCGATGCCTAGGTACTCTGGGGCCAACGTCCTGACTTTC. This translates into CASSQDPMPRYSGANVLTF.

The CDR3 sequence is CASSQDQTAGWAEAFF. CDR3 DNA sequence: TGCGCCAGCAGCCAAGATCAAACAGCAGGATGGGCTGAAGCTTTCTTT. The chain couples TRBV4-1 to TRBJ1-1; D not resolved. CDR1 and CDR2 from the germline V gene are MGHRA and YSYEKL. With 0 bases removed from V and 6 bases from J, the gap between germline ends came to 17 bases. CDR3 length: 16 residues.

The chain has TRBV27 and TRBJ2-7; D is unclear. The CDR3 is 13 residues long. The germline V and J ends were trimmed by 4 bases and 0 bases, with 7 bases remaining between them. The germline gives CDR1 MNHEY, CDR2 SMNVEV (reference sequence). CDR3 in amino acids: CASSYRYSYEQYF. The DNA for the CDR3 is TGTGCCAGCAGTTACCGATACTCCTACGAGCAGTACTTC.

In DNA, the CDR3 is TGTGCCAGCTGTTTAGAAGTGACTAGCGGGAAAGGGTCCTACAATGAGCAGTTCTTC. Protein: CASCLEVTSGKGSYNEQFF. The chain recombines TRBV2 with TRBJ2-1; 11 bases fit TRBD2. This CDR3 has 19 amino acids. Germline values: CDR1 SNHLY, CDR2 FYNNEI. The junction had 16 bases not matched to a gene; V was cut back by 8 bases and J by 1 base.

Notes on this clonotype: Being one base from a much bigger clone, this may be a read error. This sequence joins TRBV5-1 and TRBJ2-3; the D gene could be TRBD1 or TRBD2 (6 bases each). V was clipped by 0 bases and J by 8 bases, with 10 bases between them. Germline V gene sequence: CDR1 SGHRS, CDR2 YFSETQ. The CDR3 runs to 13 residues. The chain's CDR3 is CASSLEQGGTQYF. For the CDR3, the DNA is TGCGCCAGCAGCTTGGAACAGGGAGGTACGCAGTATTTT.

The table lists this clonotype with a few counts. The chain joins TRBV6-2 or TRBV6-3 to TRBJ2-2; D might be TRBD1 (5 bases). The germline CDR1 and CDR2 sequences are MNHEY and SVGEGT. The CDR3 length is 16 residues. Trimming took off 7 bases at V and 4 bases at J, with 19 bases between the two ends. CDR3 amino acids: CASKKTGLGRTGELFF. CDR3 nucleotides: TGTGCCAGCAAAAAAACGGGTCTGGGGCGCACCGGGGAGCTGTTTTTT.

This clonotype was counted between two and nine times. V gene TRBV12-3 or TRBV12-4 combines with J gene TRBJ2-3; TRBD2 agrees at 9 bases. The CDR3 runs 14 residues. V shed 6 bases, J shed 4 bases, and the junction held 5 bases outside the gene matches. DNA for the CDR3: TGTGCCAGCAGCGAGGGACTAGCATCAGATACGCAGTATTTT. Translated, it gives CASSEGLASDTQYF.

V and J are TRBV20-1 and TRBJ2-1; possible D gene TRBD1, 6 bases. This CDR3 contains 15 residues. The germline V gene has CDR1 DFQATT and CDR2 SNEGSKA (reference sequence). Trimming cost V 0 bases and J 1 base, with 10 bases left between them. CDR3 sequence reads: CSARDLDRSYNEQFF. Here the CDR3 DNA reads TGCAGTGCTAGAGATCTTGACAGGTCCTACAATGAGCAGTTCTTC.

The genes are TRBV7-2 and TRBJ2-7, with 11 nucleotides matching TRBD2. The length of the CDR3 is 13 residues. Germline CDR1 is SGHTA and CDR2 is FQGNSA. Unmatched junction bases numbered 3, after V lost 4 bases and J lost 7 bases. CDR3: CASSYLAGGEQYF. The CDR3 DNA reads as TGTGCCAGCAGCTACTTAGCGGGAGGGGAGCAGTACTTC. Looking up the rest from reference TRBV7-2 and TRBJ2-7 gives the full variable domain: GAGVSQSPSNKVTEKGKDVELRCDPISGHTALYWYRQSLGQGLEFLIYFQGNSAPDKSGLPSDRFSAERTGGSVSTLTIQRTQQEDSAVYLCASSYLAGGEQYFGPGTRLTVT.

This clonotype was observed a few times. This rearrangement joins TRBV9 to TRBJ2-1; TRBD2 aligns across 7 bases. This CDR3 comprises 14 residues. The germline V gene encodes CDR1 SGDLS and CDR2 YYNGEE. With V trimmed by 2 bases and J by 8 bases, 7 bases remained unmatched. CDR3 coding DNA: TGTGCCAGCAGCGTCGGCGGGAGTCCCCATGAGCAGTTCTTC. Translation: CASSVGGSPHEQFF.

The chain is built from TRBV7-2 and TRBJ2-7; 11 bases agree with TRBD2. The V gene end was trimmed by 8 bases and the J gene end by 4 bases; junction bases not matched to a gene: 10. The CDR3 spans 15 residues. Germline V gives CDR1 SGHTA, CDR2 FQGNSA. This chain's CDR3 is CASQLTSGINYEQYF. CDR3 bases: TGTGCCAGCCAATTGACTAGCGGGATAAATTACGAGCAGTACTTC.

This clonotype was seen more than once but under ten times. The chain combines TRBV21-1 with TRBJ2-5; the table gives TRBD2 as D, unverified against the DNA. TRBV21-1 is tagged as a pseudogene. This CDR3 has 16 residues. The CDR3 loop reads CASRIMFVAGKETQYF. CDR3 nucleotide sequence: TGTGCCAGCCGCATCATGTTTGTAGCGGGAAAAGAGACCCAGTACTTC.